This entry concerns a single T cell receptor (beta chain). Its antigen is unidentified. The entry originates in a study of identical twins. cDNA carried unique molecular identifiers, and a universal primer site was added by template switching. Using its own MiXCR run on the 5' RACE reads, TCRdb lists one record per CDR3 protein. The data hold just under 650,000 distinct CDR3 sequences, with under 8.5% observed a single time. No donor was unhealthy or non-Caucasian. Regarding the study as a whole: Memory repertoires lacked the insertion deficit that abundant cord blood beta clonotypes showed. Possibly, invariant MAIT and iNKT cells partly confounded zero-insertion analyses.

The sample was also linked to a second study, of yellow fever vaccine responses in identical twins.

Sequenced: PBMCs. The sequence came from a woman aged 18-29 years in good health.

The DNA of the CDR3 is TGTGCCACCAGCAGAACCGGGACGGTGAACACCGGGGAGCTGTTTTTT. Its translation: CATSRTGTVNTGELFF. This rearrangement joins TRBV15 to TRBJ2-2; D might be TRBD1 or TRBD2, each matching 5 bases. CDR3 size: 16 residues. With 2 bases removed from V and 1 base from J, the gap between germline ends came to 11 bases. The V gene's germline CDR1 is LNHNV and CDR2 YYDKDF (reference sequence).